This TCR beta chain was sequenced for a study of cytomegalovirus exposure and HLA in healthy donors. In the PCR, 60 Vbeta and 13 Jbeta primers were used. The assay was immunoSEQ multiplex PCR, and TCRdb's table has in-frame clones only and misses some. The sample consists of 130,000 to 150,000 clones, 73% of them appearing once. The CDR3 consists of 16 residues. CDR1 is SGHNT and CDR2 is YENEEA in the germline V gene. With 2 bases removed from V and 3 bases from J, the gap between germline ends came to 16 bases. Sample: PBMCs. The rearrangement links TRBV11-3 to TRBJ2-5; D might be TRBD2 (6 bases). The receptor was isolated from a human donor in good health. The CDR3 sequence: CASSLWLAKDEETQYF. CDR3 bases: TGTGCCAGCAGCTTATGGCTAGCGAAAGATGAAGAGACCCAGTACTTC.